Presented here are 29 T cell receptor beta chains from one specimen sequenced in a study of somatic mutations in cytotoxic T cells in rheumatoid arthritis. TCRdb's table, derived via immunoSEQ multiplex PCR, lists solely in-frame clones and lacks some. The table has about 15,000 clones, about 77% seen once. Input material: CD8+ T cells sorted from blood. The receptors shown here come from an adult with rheumatoid arthritis.

This clone was seen just once. The chain couples TRBV27 to TRBJ2-2; D is undetermined. This CDR3 has 13 residues. CDR1 MNHEY and CDR2 SMNVEV come from the germline V gene (reference sequence). With 5 bases removed from V and 5 bases from J, the gap between germline ends came to 9 bases. The DNA for the CDR3 is TGTGCCAGCAGTCCCAGTGTAACCGGGGAGCTGTTTTTT. Translation gives CASSPSVTGELFF.

This CDR3 reads CASSLQYSNQPQHF. The CDR3 coding sequence is TGTGCCAGTAGTCTACAGTATAGCAATCAGCCCCAGCATTTT. The chain employs TRBV19 and TRBJ1-5; D remains ambiguous. The V end was cut by 5 bases, the J end by 0 bases, with 8 bases between. Germline V gives CDR1 LNHDA, CDR2 SQIVND (reference sequence). The length of the CDR3 is 14 residues.

As for this clone: Relative to the germline gene, one junction end is altered; a read error may explain this. V gene TRBV30 combines with J gene TRBJ2-1; D assignment may be TRBD1 or TRBD2 (5 bases each). This CDR3 region has 11 residues. The germline V gene encodes CDR1 GTSNPN and CDR2 SVGIG (reference sequence). The CDR3 DNA follows: TGTGCCTGGAGTGGGGGGATTGAGCGGTTCTTC. Its translation is CAWSGGIERFF.

This chain links TRBV7-6 with TRBJ2-2; perhaps TRBD1 as D (6 bases). The CDR3 sequence is 15 residues long. Germline V gene data show CDR1 as SGHVS and CDR2 as FNYEAQ. V dropped 8 bases and J dropped 6 bases, with 19 bases sitting between them. The CDR3 loop reads CASGPPQGIAGELFF. CDR3 nucleotide sequence: TGTGCCAGCGGACCCCCCCAGGGGATTGCCGGGGAGCTGTTTTTT.

Comment on this clone: Other DNA sequences in the same sample also yield this CDR3. This chain links TRBV27 with TRBJ2-1; D gene ambiguous. Looked up from germline, CDR1 is MNHEY and CDR2 is SMNVEV (reference sequence). CDR3 length: 12 amino acids. Trimming took off 4 bases at V and 7 bases at J, with 8 bases between the two ends. The CDR3 spells CASSYGPNEQFF. The DNA for the CDR3 is TGTGCCAGCAGTTACGGGCCGAATGAGCAGTTCTTC.

Here the CDR3 reads CASSRTSGDYEQYF. The CDR3 bases are TGTGCCAGCAGTCGGACTAGCGGGGACTACGAGCAGTACTTC. This chain links TRBV27 with TRBJ2-7; 12 bases map to TRBD2. This CDR3 is 14 amino acids long. V lost 5 bases, J lost 3 bases, and 2 bases stayed unmatched. Germline V gene data show CDR1 as MNHEY and CDR2 as SMNVEV (reference sequence).

The chain links TRBV4-1 to TRBJ2-3; TRBD2 aligns across 13 bases. Germline V lookup: CDR1 MGHRA, CDR2 YSYEKL. The CDR3 is 17 residues long. The V and J ends lost 3 bases and 4 bases, in that order; junction bases with no gene match: 7. CDR3 nucleotide sequence: TGCGCCAGCAGCCATCATGGGACTAGCGGGAAGGCAGATACGCAGTATTTT. Translated, it gives CASSHHGTSGKADTQYF.

The chain carries TRBV19 and TRBJ1-2; TRBD1 aligns across 7 bases. CDR1 is LNHDA, CDR2 SQIVND, per germline (reference sequence). The V gene end was trimmed by 9 bases and the J gene end by 6 bases; junction bases not matched to a gene: 10. The length of the CDR3 is 13 residues. This chain's CDR3 is CASRQGGSDGYTF. In nucleotides, the CDR3 is TGTGCCAGCCGACAGGGAGGTTCAGATGGCTACACCTTC. The full variable domain, with the rest looked up from reference TRBV19 and TRBJ1-2, is DGGITQSPKYLFRKEGQNVTLSCEQNLNHDAMYWYRQDPGQGLRLIYYSQIVNDFQKGDIAEGYSVSREKKESFPLTVTSAQKNPTAFYLCASRQGGSDGYTFGSGTRLTVV.

The genes are TRBV6-5 and TRBJ2-7; D may be TRBD2 (5 bases). Germline-derived CDR1 and CDR2 are MNHEY and SVGAGI. The CDR3 sequence is 15 residues long. Trimming shortened V by 0 bases and J by 3 bases, and 12 bases separated the two germline ends. CDR3 coding DNA: TGTGCCAGCAGTTACTCGATTAGAGGGTTCTACGAGCAGTACTTC. Translated: CASSYSIRGFYEQYF.

V gene TRBV19 combines with J gene TRBJ1-1; 9 positions match TRBD1. CDR1 LNHDA and CDR2 SQIVND come from the germline V gene (reference sequence). This CDR3 is built from 16 residues. J was trimmed by 6 bases and V by 7 bases; bases with no gene match: 15. CDR3 sequence (DNA): TGTGCCAGTACCAGCGGGCGGGGACAGGGTTGGTCTGAAGCTTTCTTT. Translating it yields CASTSGRGQGWSEAFF.

This clone has a single count. This chain joins TRBV7-6 and TRBJ2-3; TRBD2 agrees at 10 bases. Looked up from germline, CDR1 is SGHVS and CDR2 is FNYEAQ. The CDR3 consists of 15 residues. Germline trimming cut 5 bases from V and 1 base from J; bases unmatched to any gene: 3. In DNA form, the CDR3 reads TGTGCCAGCAGCCCGGGGACTAGCGGCACAGATACGCAGTATTTT. It translates to CASSPGTSGTDTQYF. The full variable domain, its missing parts supplied by reference TRBV7-6 and TRBJ2-3, is GAGVSQSPRYKVTKRGQDVALRCDPISGHVSLYWYRQALGQGPEFLTYFNYEAQQDKSGLPNDRFSAERPEGSISTLTIQRTEQRDSAMYRCASSPGTSGTDTQYFGPGTRLTVL.

The V gene is TRBV6-1, the J gene TRBJ1-1, with unresolved D. The CDR3 totals 14 residues. The V gene lost 4 bases and the J gene lost 1 base, with 10 bases spanning the gap. Germline V gives CDR1 MNHNS, CDR2 SASEGT. The CDR3 nucleotides read TGTGCCAGCAGTGGGAACACTGAGAACACTGAAGCTTTCTTT. It encodes CASSGNTENTEAFF.

This rearrangement joins TRBV19 to TRBJ1-4; TRBD1 aligns across 8 bases. Per the germline V gene, CDR1 is LNHDA and CDR2 is SQIVND (reference sequence). CDR3 size: 15 residues. The V gene end was trimmed by 8 bases and the J gene end by 8 bases; junction bases not matched to a gene: 13. DNA of the CDR3: TGTGCCAGTTCGCCATCGACAGGGGAGAACGAAAAACTGTTTTTT. Protein: CASSPSTGENEKLFF.

The rearrangement links TRBV19 to TRBJ2-7; 9 bases match TRBD2. With V trimmed by 5 bases and J by 5 bases, 7 bases remained unmatched. The CDR3 runs to 14 residues. The germline V gene encodes CDR1 LNHDA and CDR2 SQIVND (reference sequence). The CDR3 loop is CASSPWTSAHEQYF. CDR3 nucleotide sequence: TGTGCCAGTAGTCCTTGGACTAGCGCCCACGAGCAGTACTTC.

The gene calls are TRBV7-8 and TRBJ1-2, with D uncertain. Trimming removed 2 bases from V and 1 base from J, with 5 bases in between. Germline V lookup: CDR1 SGHVS, CDR2 FQNEAQ. This CDR3 contains 13 residues. CDR3 residues: CASSLPNNYGYTF. The CDR3 bases are TGTGCCAGCAGCTTACCCAATAACTATGGCTACACCTTC.

V gene TRBV7-6 combines with J gene TRBJ2-2, with 9 nucleotides matching TRBD2. CDR1 SGHVS and CDR2 FNYEAQ come from the germline V gene. The CDR3 spans 17 residues. J gave up 4 bases and V 3 bases, and 9 bases lay outside the gene matches. This CDR3 is CASSFMSGRSSTGELFF. As DNA, the CDR3 is TGTGCCAGCAGCTTTATGAGCGGGAGGAGCAGCACCGGGGAGCTGTTTTTT. The full variable domain, rest sourced from reference TRBV7-6 and TRBJ2-2, is GAGVSQSPRYKVTKRGQDVALRCDPISGHVSLYWYRQALGQGPEFLTYFNYEAQQDKSGLPNDRFSAERPEGSISTLTIQRTEQRDSAMYRCASSFMSGRSSTGELFFGEGSRLTVL.

The V and J genes are TRBV21-1 and TRBJ2-1; the DNA was not compared with TRBD2, the D call given in the table. TRBV21-1 is marked as a pseudogene. The CDR3 is 17 amino acids. CDR3 amino acids: CASSKGELAGDYNEQFF. CDR3 DNA: TGTGCCAGCAGCAAAGGTGAACTAGCGGGAGACTACAATGAGCAGTTCTTC.

V and J are TRBV7-8 and TRBJ1-5; weak D call: TRBD1 (6 bases). The CDR3 extends over 18 amino acids. The V gene's germline CDR1 is SGHVS and CDR2 FQNEAQ. Trimming left V 4 bases short and J 0 bases short, with 19 bases between. CDR3 nucleotide sequence: TGTGCCAGCAGCTCACGGTGGGGGACACCGTATAGCAATCAGCCCCAGCATTTT. Protein: CASSSRWGTPYSNQPQHF.

The table lists this clone with a few counts. The gene calls are TRBV10-3 and TRBJ1-2; 8 nucleotides match TRBD1. The junction had 7 bases not matched to a gene; V was cut back by 6 bases and J by 7 bases. The CDR3 has 13 amino acids. Germline V gene lookup returns CDR1 ENHRY and CDR2 SYGVKD. The CDR3 DNA reads TGTGCCATCAGGGGAGACAGGGGCTTTGGCTACACCTTC. Its protein is CAIRGDRGFGYTF.

This chain connects TRBV7-9 to TRBJ2-7, with a weak D call TRBD2 (6 bases). CDR1 and CDR2 (germline): SEHNR, FQNEAQ (reference sequence). The CDR3 length is 15 residues. Between the trimmed V and J ends, which lost 1 base and 4 bases, there was a span of 14 bases. CDR3 protein: CASSLGGTAGYEQYF. CDR3 sequence (DNA): TGTGCCAGCAGCTTAGGAGGGACCGCGGGGTACGAGCAGTACTTC.

The chain couples TRBV5-1 to TRBJ1-1; D ambiguous. The CDR3 runs 13 residues. Between the trimmed V and J ends, which lost 7 bases and 5 bases, there was a span of 15 bases. Germline CDR1 reads SGHRS; CDR2 reads YFSETQ. The DNA for the CDR3 is TGCGCCAGCGGGCAATTTGGGTGGACTGAAGCTTTCTTT. The encoded protein is CASGQFGWTEAFF.

The CDR3: CASSISFGTGAEAFF. CDR3 DNA sequence: TGTGCCAGTAGTATATCCTTTGGGACAGGGGCTGAAGCTTTCTTT. The chain couples TRBV19 to TRBJ1-1; 10 bases fit TRBD1. The junction had 6 bases not matched to a gene; V was cut back by 2 bases and J by 6 bases. The CDR3 length is 15 residues. Germline V gene lookup returns CDR1 LNHDA and CDR2 SQIVND (reference sequence). Looking up the rest from reference TRBV19 and TRBJ1-1 gives the full variable domain: DGGITQSPKYLFRKEGQNVTLSCEQNLNHDAMYWYRQDPGQGLRLIYYSQIVNDFQKGDIAEGYSVSREKKESFPLTVTSAQKNPTAFYLCASSISFGTGAEAFFGQGTRLTVV.

The CDR3 region is CASSYAGGAGTDTQYF. The CDR3, as DNA: TGTGCCAGCAGTTACGCGGGGGGGGCCGGCACAGATACGCAGTATTTT. The rearrangement uses TRBV27 and TRBJ2-3, with TRBD2 matching 9 bases. CDR3 size: 16 residues. V was clipped by 4 bases and J by 1 base; unmatched bases: 6. Germline-derived CDR1 and CDR2 are MNHEY and SMNVEV (reference sequence).

About this clone: The junction departs from germline at one end; a sequencing error may be responsible. This sequence joins TRBV29-1 and TRBJ2-1, with D possibly being TRBD2 (6 bases). This CDR3 has 11 amino acids. Germline CDR1 reads SQVTM; CDR2 reads ANQGSEA. CDR3 amino acids: CSVPSANAQFF. As DNA, the CDR3 is TGCAGCGTACCTAGCGCGAATGCGCAGTTCTTC.

The chain uses TRBV7-9 and TRBJ2-1; no reliable D call. Trimming shortened V by 2 bases and J by 6 bases, and 8 bases separated the two germline ends. Germline CDR1 reads SEHNR; CDR2 reads FQNEAQ (reference sequence). The CDR3 totals 13 residues. The CDR3 is CASSLSLVNEQFF. Here the CDR3 DNA reads TGTGCCAGCAGCTTATCCCTCGTCAATGAGCAGTTCTTC. The full variable domain, its missing parts supplied by reference TRBV7-9 and TRBJ2-1, is DTGVSQNPRHKITKRGQNVTFRCDPISEHNRLYWYRQTLGQGPEFLTYFQNEAQLEKSRLLSDRFSAERPKGSFSTLEIQRTEQGDSAMYLCASSLSLVNEQFFGPGTRLTVL.

The rearrangement links TRBV27 to TRBJ2-2; 10 bases fit TRBD1. V lost 4 bases and J lost 6; bases outside the gene matches: 14. Germline V lookup: CDR1 MNHEY, CDR2 SMNVEV (reference sequence). The CDR3 has 18 residues. The CDR3 sequence is CASSYVTPGQGFPGELFF. In DNA, the CDR3 is TGTGCCAGCAGTTACGTCACCCCGGGACAGGGGTTCCCCGGGGAGCTGTTTTTT.

This chain links TRBV18 with TRBJ1-5, with D perhaps TRBD1 (5 bases). The germline V and J ends were trimmed by 5 bases and 0 bases, with 14 bases remaining between them. There are 16 residues in the CDR3. Germline V gives CDR1 KGHSH, CDR2 LQKENI. The CDR3 is CASSLNGAPSNQPQHF. CDR3 bases: TGTGCCAGCTCATTGAATGGGGCACCTAGCAATCAGCCCCAGCATTTT.

The CDR3 sequence: CASSDWSVSGEQYF. CDR3 DNA: TGTGCCAGCAGTGATTGGTCGGTGAGCGGCGAGCAGTACTTC. J is TRBJ2-7 and V is TRBV2, with a weak D call TRBD2 (5 bases). Germline assignment: CDR1 SNHLY and CDR2 FYNNEI. V lost 3 bases to trimming and J lost 6 bases, with 15 bases between them. This CDR3 has 14 amino acids. Variable domain in full (rest from reference TRBV2 and TRBJ2-7): EPEVTQTPSHQVTQMGQEVILRCVPISNHLYFYWYRQILGQKVEFLVSFYNNEISEKSEIFDDQFSVERPDGSNFTLKIRSTKLEDSAMYFCASSDWSVSGEQYFGPGTRLTVT.

The rearrangement joins TRBV18 to TRBJ2-1; 8 bases line up with TRBD1. In germline, CDR1 is KGHSH, CDR2 LQKENI. Germline trimming cut 6 bases from V and 10 bases from J; bases unmatched to any gene: 8. The length of the CDR3 is 13 residues. The CDR3 sequence: CASSPGQGVEQFF. CDR3 DNA sequence: TGTGCCAGCTCGCCAGGACAGGGCGTAGAGCAGTTCTTC.